These T cell receptor beta chains were read from a single sample in a study of cytomegalovirus exposure and HLA in healthy donors. Produced via immunoSEQ multiplex PCR; TCRdb's table is partial and in-frame only. The sample includes 150,000 or so clones, roughly 82% of them seen just once. Sequencing used PBMCs. These receptors all come from a woman aged 45-65 years in good health and CMV-seropositive. Each CDR3 is given with its conserved first and last residue. A D gene is named only where the DNA matches it firmly. Clone size, where shown, is once, few, many, or a class for clones that have expanded.

D: TRBD1; J: TRBJ1-2; size: .; V: TRBV5-8; DNA: TGTGCCAGCAGCACGGACAGGGGTCGCTCCGATCCGGGTATAGGGACCTTC; CDR3: CASSTDRGRSDPGIGTF
D: TRBD1; J: TRBJ1-2; size: .; V: TRBV6-6; DNA: TGTGCCAGCAGTTACAAGACAGGGAGACCTATTGGCTACACCTTC; CDR3: CASSYKTGRPIGYTF
D: .; J: TRBJ2-5; size: .; V: TRBV5-1; DNA: TGCGCCAGCAGGCCCGGGGGAGCGAAAGAGACCCAGTACTTC; CDR3: CASRPGGAKETQYF
D: .; J: TRBJ1-1; size: .; V: TRBV11-2; DNA: TGTGCCAGCAGCTTAAACCGGGACATCAAGCCCAAAGCTTTCTTT; CDR3: CASSLNRDIKPKAFF
D: TRBD1; J: TRBJ2-1; size: .; V: TRBV9; DNA: TGTGCCAGCAGCCCCGGGACAGGGGGCAGTGAGCAGTTCTTC; CDR3: CASSPGTGGSEQFF
D: TRBD1; J: TRBJ2-1; size: .; V: TRBV11-2; DNA: TGTGCCAGCAGCTCGACAGGGGTGGGCTACAATGAGCAGTTCTTC; CDR3: CASSSTGVGYNEQFF
D: .; J: TRBJ2-2; size: .; V: TRBV19; DNA: TGTGCCAGTAGTATTAGTCGACAGGTCCAAGGAGACACCGGGGAGCTGTTTTTT; CDR3: CASSISRQVQGDTGELFF
D: .; J: TRBJ2-1; size: once; V: TRBV21-1; DNA: TGTGCCAGCAGCCGGGGGGAACACCCTTTACCCTACAATGAGCAGTTCTTC; CDR3: CASSRGEHPLPYNEQFF
D: TRBD2; J: TRBJ2-1; size: .; V: TRBV11-2; DNA: TGTGCCAGCAGCTTAGATAGCGGGGGGAAACACAATGAGCAGTTCTTC; CDR3: CASSLDSGGKHNEQFF
D: TRBD2; J: TRBJ2-3; size: .; V: TRBV13; DNA: TGTGCCAGCAGGGAAGCGGGGCTAAACACAGATACGCAGTATTTT; CDR3: CASREAGLNTDTQYF
D: TRBD1; J: TRBJ2-1; size: .; V: TRBV6-5; DNA: TGTGCCAGCGGTCCTACAGGGGGTGGCTACAATGAGCAGTTCTTC; CDR3: CASGPTGGGYNEQFF
D: TRBD1; J: TRBJ1-5; size: .; V: TRBV18; DNA: TGTGCCAGCTCACGGACAGGTAGTTCTAGCAATCAGCCCCAGCATTTT; CDR3: CASSRTGSSSNQPQHF